This T cell receptor beta chain is from a study of identical twins. TCRdb re-analysed the 5' RACE reads in MiXCR, keeping a single row per CDR3 protein. The sample consists of 310,000 or so distinct CDR3 sequences, around 8.8% of them appearing once. In germline, CDR1 is MDHEN, CDR2 SYDVKM. The CDR3 length is 14 residues. V trimming: 6 bases; J trimming: 8 bases; junction bases outside the gene matches: 10. This same sample was also taken into another study, of yellow fever vaccine responses in identical twins.

The genes are TRBV28 and TRBJ1-2; TRBD1 aligns across 9 bases. This clonotype was obtained from a woman in her late teens or twenties in good health. Sample: memory (CD45RO+) T cells sorted from blood. The CDR3 here is CASSPGTGSLGYTF. Written as DNA, the CDR3 is TGTGCCAGCAGCCCCGGGACAGGGTCTTTGGGCTACACCTTC.